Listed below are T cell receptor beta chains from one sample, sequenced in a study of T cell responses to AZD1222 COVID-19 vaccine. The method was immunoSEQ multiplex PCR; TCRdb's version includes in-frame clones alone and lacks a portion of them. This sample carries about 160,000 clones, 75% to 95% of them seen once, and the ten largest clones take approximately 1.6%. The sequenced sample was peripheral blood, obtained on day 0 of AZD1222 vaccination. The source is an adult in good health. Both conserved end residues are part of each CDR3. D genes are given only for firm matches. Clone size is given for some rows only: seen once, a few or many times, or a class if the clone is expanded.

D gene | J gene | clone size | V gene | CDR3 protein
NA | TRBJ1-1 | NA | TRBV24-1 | CATSYGTEAFF
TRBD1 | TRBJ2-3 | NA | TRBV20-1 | CSASSPRQGGTDTQYF
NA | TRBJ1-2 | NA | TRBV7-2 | CASSLREGPSYGYTF
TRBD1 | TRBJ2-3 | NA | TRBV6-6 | CASSFPGGATDTQYF
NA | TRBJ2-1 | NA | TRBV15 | CATSRDQELNEQFF
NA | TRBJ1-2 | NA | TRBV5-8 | CASRPTGPNYGYTF
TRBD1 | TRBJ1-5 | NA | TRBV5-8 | CASSSGQGIGQPQHF
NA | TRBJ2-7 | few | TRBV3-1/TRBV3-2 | CASSYLGVTYEQYF
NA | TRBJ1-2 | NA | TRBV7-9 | CASSLAGRDGYGYTF
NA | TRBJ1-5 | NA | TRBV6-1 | CASSETGAGRANQPQHF
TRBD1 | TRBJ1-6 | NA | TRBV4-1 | CASSQAGSGGMPFNSPLHF
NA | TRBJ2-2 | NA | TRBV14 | CASSQELVYGAVNTGELFF
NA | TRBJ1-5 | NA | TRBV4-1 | CASSQSAGTTQPQHF
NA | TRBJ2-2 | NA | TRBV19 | CASRMGGPNTGELFF
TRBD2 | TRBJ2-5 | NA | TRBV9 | CASSPPRTSGRQETQYF
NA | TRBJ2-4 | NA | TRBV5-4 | CASSLHGDANIQYF
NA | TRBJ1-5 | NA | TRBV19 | CASRRVPSNQPQHF
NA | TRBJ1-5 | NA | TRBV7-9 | CASSWGDSNQPQHF